The present entry profiles one TCR beta chain with its context. Its antigen is currently unknown. These data are taken from a study of CD8+CD57+ T cells in acquired aplastic anemia. Study in general: Sorted CD4+ and CD8+ cells yielded DNA averaging around 3.2 ug.

Profiles of TCR beta VDJ and CDR3 were generated from a genomic DNA template. TCRdb ran MiXCR on the reads and lists one entry per CDR3 protein. The sample yields under 150,000 distinct CDR3 sequences, about 40% seen once. V shed 2 bases and J 2 bases; nucleotides not matched to a gene: 0. Germline CDR1 is WNHNN and CDR2 is SYGVQD (reference sequence). The CDR3 contains 14 residues. CD8+CD57+ cell expansion, shown by flow cytometry, had occurred in the patients selected for sequencing. Patients, without exception, had severe acquired aplastic anemia. The study, taken as a whole, reports: Significant differences in CD8+ Simpson's diversity were not observed between patients and controls. Shared by patients and controls, 25 to 30 CD8+ CDR3s were abundant in patients.

The rearrangement uses TRBV10-1 and TRBJ1-5; 7 positions match TRBD1. Input material: sorted CD4+, CD8+, or CD8+CD57+ T cells (not recorded which) from PBMCs. The sequence was obtained from a human donor with aplastic anemia. The chain's CDR3 is CASSEDRGNQPQHF. In DNA, the CDR3 is TGCGCCAGCAGTGAGGACAGGGGCAATCAGCCCCAGCATTTT.